This is a list of T cell receptor beta chains from one sample in a study of control samples from healthy donors and cancer patients. The repertoire was sequenced with immunoSEQ multiplex PCR; TCRdb's copy has only in-frame clones and lacks some. The sample has 100,000 to 150,000 clones, approximately 92% seen once. Source material: blood. The receptors come from a woman aged 45-65 years in good health. Both conserved end residues are part of each CDR3. The order of the fields is clone size, V gene, D gene, J gene, CDR3 protein, CDR3 DNA. D genes are given only for firm matches. Clone size is shown for a subset of rows, as once, few, many or a class of expanded clone.

.	TRBV6-1	.	TRBJ1-1	CASSEAPGARAFF	TGTGCCAGCAGTGAAGCCCCGGGGGCGAGGGCTTTCTTT
.	TRBV11-2	TRBD2	TRBJ2-1	CASSFPVLADASSYNEQFF	TGTGCCAGCAGCTTCCCGGTACTAGCGGATGCCAGCTCCTACAATGAGCAGTTCTTC
.	TRBV18	.	TRBJ2-7	CASSRPPTYEQYF	TGTGCCAGCTCCCGCCCACCAACCTACGAGCAGTACTTC
.	TRBV27	.	TRBJ1-5	CASSSRGSGGSRNQPQHF	TGTGCCAGCAGTAGCCGCGGGTCGGGGGGCAGTAGAAATCAGCCCCAGCATTTT
.	TRBV6-5	TRBD2	TRBJ2-5	CASRPSGGLLETQYF	TGTGCCAGCAGGCCTAGCGGGGGCCTTCTAGAGACCCAGTACTTC
.	TRBV7-9	.	TRBJ1-6	CASSLDGWNSPLHF	TGTGCCAGCAGCCTCGATGGGTGGAATTCACCCCTCCACTTT
.	TRBV7-6	.	TRBJ1-4	CASSFQGSHDEKLFF	TGTGCCAGCAGCTTTCAGGGTTCCCACGATGAAAAACTGTTTTTT
.	TRBV11-3	TRBD2	TRBJ2-1	CASSLASLAGGNEQFF	TGTGCCAGCAGCTTAGCAAGCCTAGCGGGAGGGAATGAGCAGTTCTTC
.	TRBV7-9	.	TRBJ1-5	CASSLEGGGQPQHF	TGTGCCAGCAGCCTAGAGGGGGGAGGTCAGCCCCAGCATTTT
.	TRBV25-1	TRBD1	TRBJ2-7	CASKNTGTGGNEQYF	TGTGCCAGCAAAAATACCGGGACAGGGGGCAACGAGCAGTACTTC
.	TRBV11-2	TRBD1	TRBJ2-4	CASSLEGGLAKNIQYF	TGTGCCAGCAGCTTAGAAGGGGGCCTAGCCAAAAACATTCAGTACTTC
.	TRBV15	TRBD1	TRBJ2-2	CATSRDLGQGTGELFF	TGTGCCACCAGCAGAGATTTAGGACAGGGGACCGGGGAGCTGTTTTTT
.	TRBV3-1/TRBV3-2	TRBD1	TRBJ1-2	CASSPDRAGGYTF	TGTGCCAGCAGCCCGGACAGGGCAGGGGGCTACACCTTC
.	TRBV29-1	.	TRBJ2-1	CSVDSKILVNEQFF	TGCAGCGTTGACAGCAAAATTCTTGTCAATGAGCAGTTCTTC
.	TRBV6-5	TRBD1	TRBJ1-1	CASRDRGVTEAFF	TGTGCCAGCAGGGACAGGGGGGTCACTGAAGCTTTCTTT
.	TRBV12-3/TRBV12-4	.	TRBJ1-2	CASSPETQGGYTF	TGTGCCAGCAGTCCAGAGACACAGGGAGGCTACACCTTC
.	TRBV3-1/TRBV3-2	.	TRBJ2-3	CASSQDVRITDTQYF	TGTGCCAGCAGCCAAGACGTCAGAATAACAGATACGCAGTATTTT
.	TRBV5-1	TRBD1	TRBJ2-2	CASSSQGVGTGELFF	TGCGCCAGCAGCTCACAGGGGGTGGGCACCGGGGAGCTGTTTTTT
.	TRBV5-1	.	TRBJ2-7	CASGSPGTVIYEQYF	TGCGCCAGCGGGTCCCCCGGGACGGTTATCTACGAGCAGTACTTC
.	TRBV6-1	.	TRBJ1-2	CASSDGQPYYGYTF	TGTGCCAGCAGTGACGGGCAGCCCTACTATGGCTACACCTTC
.	TRBV5-6	TRBD1	TRBJ1-6	CASSSIPDRGNSPLHF	TGTGCCAGCAGCTCGATACCCGACAGGGGAAATTCACCCCTCCACTTT
.	TRBV28	.	TRBJ1-1	CASSRQINPPEAFF	TGTGCCAGCAGTCGACAGATAAACCCCCCTGAAGCTTTCTTT
.	TRBV5-8	.	TRBJ2-3	CATSRNTQYF	TGTGCCACTAGCCGCAATACGCAGTATTTT
.	TRBV13	TRBD2	TRBJ2-1	CASSPGTSNEQFF	TGTGCCAGCAGCCCTGGGACTAGCAATGAGCAGTTCTTC
.	TRBV3-1/TRBV3-2	.	TRBJ1-1	CASSQGPTSTEAFF	TGTGCCAGCAGCCAAGGGCCCACGAGCACTGAAGCTTTCTTT
.	TRBV5-1	TRBD2	TRBJ2-1	CASSREGQLGNEQFF	TGCGCCAGCAGCCGGGAGGGCCAGTTGGGGAATGAGCAGTTCTTC
.	TRBV12-3/TRBV12-4	.	TRBJ1-2	CASSSGQRYGYTF	TGTGCCAGCAGCTCCGGGCAGCGCTATGGCTACACCTTC
.	TRBV21-1	.	TRBJ1-1	CAAGRGYETEAFF	TGTGCCGCCGGGAGAGGATATGAAACTGAAGCTTTCTTT
.	TRBV6-5	.	TRBJ2-3	CASRHRDFTDTQYF	TGTGCCAGCAGACACCGGGACTTCACAGATACGCAGTATTTT
.	TRBV3-1/TRBV3-2	.	TRBJ1-1	CASSLDGNTEAFF	TGTGCCAGCAGCCTGGACGGGAACACTGAAGCTTTCTTT
.	TRBV5-1	.	TRBJ2-1	CASSPQLSFDEQFF	TGCGCCAGCAGCCCACAATTGAGTTTCGATGAGCAGTTCTTC
.	TRBV28	TRBD2	TRBJ2-5	CASSLGGGNRIETQYF	TGTGCCAGCAGTTTAGGGGGGGGAAACAGAATAGAGACCCAGTACTTC
.	TRBV7-2	TRBD1	TRBJ1-1	CASSKARTGDILNTEAFF	TGTGCCAGCAGCAAAGCCCGGACAGGAGATATTTTGAACACTGAAGCTTTCTTT
.	TRBV10-3	.	TRBJ1-4	CAIGQSKGEKLFF	TGTGCCATTGGACAGTCTAAAGGTGAAAAACTGTTTTTT
.	TRBV6-4	.	TRBJ1-4	CASSDSPGEKLFF	TGTGCCAGCAGTGACTCCCCCGGTGAAAAACTGTTTTTT
.	TRBV6-6	TRBD2	TRBJ2-1	CASNGAGEANEQFF	TGTGCCAGCAATGGAGCGGGAGAAGCCAATGAGCAGTTCTTC
.	TRBV1	.	TRBJ1-6	CTSSQDVTNSPLHF	TGCACCAGCAGCCAAGATGTCACGAATTCACCCCTCCACTTT
once	TRBV6-5	.	TRBJ2-7	CASSWSGFIEQYF	TGTGCCAGCAGTTGGTCAGGTTTTATCGAGCAGTACTTC
.	TRBV28	.	TRBJ2-7	CASSLTGYEQYF	TGTGCCAGCAGTTTAACGGGATACGAGCAGTACTTC
.	TRBV28	.	TRBJ2-2	CASSFRTENTGELFF	TGTGCCAGCAGTTTCAGGACAGAGAACACCGGGGAGCTGTTTTTT
.	TRBV6-1	.	TRBJ2-1	CASSEHYREQFF	TGTGCCAGCAGTGAACACTACCGTGAGCAGTTCTTC
.	TRBV7-9	.	TRBJ1-1	CASSLPVTEAFF	TGTGCCAGCAGCCTACCGGTCACTGAAGCTTTCTTT
.	TRBV20-1	.	TRBJ1-3	CSARGGNTIYF	TGCAGTGCTCGAGGGGGAAACACCATATATTTT
.	TRBV6-5	TRBD2	TRBJ2-1	CATHRGGAEDNEQFF	TGTGCCACACACCGCGGGGGGGCTGAGGACAATGAGCAGTTCTTC
.	TRBV19	.	TRBJ2-1	CASSINLQYNEQFF	TGTGCCAGTAGTATCAATTTACAGTACAATGAGCAGTTCTTC